The rows below give T cell receptor beta chains drawn from one sample of a study of T cell responses to AZD1222 COVID-19 vaccine. Profiled with immunoSEQ multiplex PCR; TCRdb holds only in-frame clones, not every one. The table lists roughly 120,000 clones, about 90% of them singletons. Material: peripheral blood, obtained on day 0 of AZD1222 vaccination. The receptors originated from an adult in good health. CDR3s include the opening cysteine and the closing phenylalanine or tryptophan.

>TRBJ1-2|TRBV29-1
CSVDAGVGYGYTF
>TRBJ2-3|TRBV6-5
CASSYAGADTDTQYF
>TRBJ1-2|TRBV6-5
CASTKPGQASYGYTF
>TRBJ1-5|TRBV5-1
CASSLDGQINQPQHF
>TRBJ2-7|TRBV6-5
CASSSDRLTPYEQYF
>TRBJ1-3|TRBV7-9
CASSFRGGNTIYF
>TRBJ2-7|TRBV27
CASSPGLAYYEQYF
>TRBJ2-1|TRBV12-3/TRBV12-4
CASTVGQYNEQFF
>TRBJ2-2|TRBV7-2
CASSLRLGPGELFF
>TRBJ1-1|TRBV11-2
CASSPNVGTEAFF
>TRBJ1-4|TRBV6-5
CASSYLTLNFNEKLFF
>TRBJ2-3|TRBV7-2
CASSLAVRTDTQYF
>TRBJ1-1|TRBV18
CASSPDRVNTEAFF
>TRBJ1-2|TRBV6-5
CASSSDRALGYTF
>TRBJ2-1|TRBV7-9
CASSLGLQLNEQFF
>TRBJ2-2|TRBV19
CASRRQPLTLANTGELFF
>TRBJ1-6|TRBV7-2
CASSSIPDGNSPLHF
>TRBJ1-2|TRBV7-9
CASSLEEGGYTF
>TRBJ1-4|TRBV21-1
CASSKLGEGKMKRTNPEKLFF
>TRBJ1-3|TRBV9
CASSVTDGDSGNTIYF
>TRBJ2-5|TRBV10-2
CASSGPGQETQYF
>TRBJ1-2|TRBV7-6
CASSLDGQGIEMDGYTF
>TRBJ1-2|TRBV5-6
CASSSSLGSYTF
>TRBJ2-7|TRBV9
CASSGPSGTNSYEQYF
>TRBJ2-2|TRBV4-2
CASSQSGLSTGELFF
>TRBJ1-2|TRBV7-8
CASSLARQWDGYTF
>TRBJ1-5|TRBV19
CASSTGFQPQHF